A single T cell receptor beta chain is shown here with its context. These data are taken from a study of cytomegalovirus exposure and HLA in healthy donors. Vbeta (60) and Jbeta (13) primers were used in the PCR. Here immunoSEQ multiplex PCR was the method, and the copy in TCRdb shows in-frame clones only, minus some. The sample contains approximately 150,000 clones, 60% to 85% of which appear only once. The V end lost 4 bases, the J end lost 11 bases, and 17 bases lay between the germline ends. Germline V gives CDR1 MGHDK, CDR2 SYGVNS. The CDR3 is made up of 14 amino acids. The sequence derives from a woman between 18 and 29 years old in good health and CMV-seronegative. J is TRBJ2-2 and V is TRBV25-1, with a tentative D call TRBD1 (5 bases). The sample comprised PBMCs. CDR3: CASSVRQNGGELFF. CDR3 DNA: TGTGCCAGCAGTGTCCGACAGAATGGCGGAGAGCTGTTTTTT.